Listed below are T cell receptor beta chains from one sample, sequenced in a study of CD8+ T cells in alopecia areata. Sequencing used immunoSEQ multiplex PCR; TCRdb keeps in-frame clones, though not all of them. The table has roughly 190,000 clones, about three fifths seen once; the top ten hold 0.85% to 1.3%. Sequences were derived from CD4+ T cells sorted from blood, sampled at week 24, from a patient treated with tofacitinib. The receptors derive from a human donor with alopecia areata. CDR3s include the opening cysteine and the closing phenylalanine or tryptophan. Fields, in order: V gene, J gene, D gene, clone size, CDR3 protein, CDR3 DNA. D genes are given only for firm matches. A clone size is listed for some rows: how often the clone was seen (once, few, many), or a class if it is expanded.

V gene: TRBV27
J gene: TRBJ1-1
D gene: -
clone size: -
CDR3 protein: CASSLFGSGEAFF
CDR3 DNA: TGTGCCAGCAGTTTATTCGGATCGGGTGAAGCTTTCTTT

V gene: TRBV2
J gene: TRBJ1-6
D gene: -
clone size: -
CDR3 protein: CASKGEGVWGAPLHF
CDR3 DNA: TGTGCCAGCAAGGGAGAGGGCGTATGGGGGGCACCCCTCCACTTT

V gene: TRBV29-1
J gene: TRBJ2-5
D gene: -
clone size: once
CDR3 protein: CSVKQLETQYF
CDR3 DNA: TGCAGCGTTAAGCAGTTGGAGACCCAGTACTTC

V gene: TRBV2
J gene: TRBJ2-1
D gene: -
clone size: -
CDR3 protein: CASSEGPDREKFF
CDR3 DNA: TGTGCCAGCAGTGAGGGACCCGACAGAGAGAAGTTCTTC

V gene: TRBV11-2
J gene: TRBJ1-1
D gene: -
clone size: -
CDR3 protein: CASSFPRNTEAFF
CDR3 DNA: TGTGCCAGCAGCTTTCCAAGGAACACTGAAGCTTTCTTT

V gene: TRBV5-5
J gene: TRBJ2-3
D gene: TRBD1
clone size: few
CDR3 protein: CASSPGQGRRDTQYF
CDR3 DNA: TGTGCCAGCAGCCCCGGACAGGGGCGACGGGATACGCAGTATTTT

V gene: TRBV6-6
J gene: TRBJ2-7
D gene: -
clone size: once
CDR3 protein: CASSYSSTYEQYF
CDR3 DNA: TGTGCCAGCAGTTACTCTAGCACCTACGAGCAGTACTTC

V gene: TRBV29-1
J gene: TRBJ1-1
D gene: -
clone size: few
CDR3 protein: CSVEGLALSEAFF
CDR3 DNA: TGCAGCGTTGAAGGTTTGGCTCTAAGTGAAGCTTTCTTT

V gene: TRBV29-1
J gene: TRBJ1-1
D gene: TRBD1
clone size: -
CDR3 protein: CSVGQGLNTEAFF
CDR3 DNA: TGCAGCGTTGGACAGGGGTTGAACACTGAAGCTTTCTTT

V gene: TRBV29-1
J gene: TRBJ1-1
D gene: -
clone size: -
CDR3 protein: CSVRPVLMNTEAFF
CDR3 DNA: TGCAGCGTCCGTCCAGTCCTGATGAACACTGAAGCTTTCTTT

V gene: TRBV29-1
J gene: TRBJ2-5
D gene: -
clone size: -
CDR3 protein: CSVLHSQETQYF
CDR3 DNA: TGCAGCGTTCTTCACAGTCAAGAGACCCAGTACTTC

V gene: TRBV5-6
J gene: TRBJ1-6
D gene: TRBD1
clone size: -
CDR3 protein: CASSSRTGGGSPLHF
CDR3 DNA: TGTGCCAGCAGCTCCCGGACAGGGGGAGGCTCACCCCTCCACTTT

V gene: TRBV19
J gene: TRBJ1-2
D gene: -
clone size: -
CDR3 protein: CASSIGGRDYGYTF
CDR3 DNA: TGTGCCAGTAGTATCGGAGGACGGGACTATGGCTACACCTTC

V gene: TRBV29-1
J gene: TRBJ2-7
D gene: TRBD2
clone size: -
CDR3 protein: CSVLTSGVGEQYF
CDR3 DNA: TGCAGCGTTCTGACTAGCGGGGTAGGCGAGCAGTACTTC

V gene: TRBV29-1
J gene: TRBJ1-1
D gene: -
clone size: -
CDR3 protein: CSVSYAGQMNTEAFF
CDR3 DNA: TGCAGCGTTTCATATGCGGGACAAATGAACACTGAAGCTTTCTTT

V gene: TRBV5-1
J gene: TRBJ2-5
D gene: -
clone size: -
CDR3 protein: CASMVAETQYF
CDR3 DNA: TGCGCCAGCATGGTTGCAGAGACCCAGTACTTC

V gene: TRBV30
J gene: TRBJ1-5
D gene: -
clone size: -
CDR3 protein: CASQDGHNQPQHF
CDR3 DNA: TGTGCCTCCCAGGACGGACACAATCAGCCCCAGCATTTT

V gene: TRBV29-1
J gene: TRBJ1-4
D gene: -
clone size: -
CDR3 protein: CSVDNNEKLFF
CDR3 DNA: TGCAGCGTTGACAATAATGAAAAACTGTTTTTT

V gene: TRBV10-3
J gene: TRBJ2-7
D gene: -
clone size: few
CDR3 protein: CAISESQTASYEQYF
CDR3 DNA: TGTGCCATCAGTGAGTCTCAGACAGCCTCCTACGAGCAGTACTTC

V gene: TRBV30
J gene: TRBJ1-2
D gene: TRBD1
clone size: -
CDR3 protein: CAWSDRGQNTF
CDR3 DNA: TGTGCCTGGAGTGACAGGGGGCAAAATACCTTC

V gene: TRBV19
J gene: TRBJ2-7
D gene: -
clone size: -
CDR3 protein: CASSMGWGTYEQYF
CDR3 DNA: TGTGCCAGTAGTATGGGGTGGGGAACCTACGAGCAGTACTTC

V gene: TRBV4-3
J gene: TRBJ2-3
D gene: -
clone size: -
CDR3 protein: CASSQVTGDTQYF
CDR3 DNA: TGCGCCAGCAGCCAAGTCACGGGTGATACGCAGTATTTT

V gene: TRBV4-1
J gene: TRBJ2-7
D gene: TRBD1
clone size: -
CDR3 protein: CASSQDLLYRGTYEQYF
CDR3 DNA: TGCGCCAGCAGCCAAGATCTTTTGTACAGGGGAACCTACGAGCAGTACTTC

V gene: TRBV5-1
J gene: TRBJ1-4
D gene: -
clone size: many
CDR3 protein: CASSLTGTEGEKLFF
CDR3 DNA: TGCGCCAGCAGCTTGACCGGGACGGAAGGTGAAAAACTGTTTTTT

V gene: TRBV7-7
J gene: TRBJ2-3
D gene: TRBD2
clone size: few
CDR3 protein: CASSPGLAGDTQYF
CDR3 DNA: TGTGCCAGCAGCCCGGGACTAGCAGGGGATACGCAGTATTTT

V gene: TRBV29-1
J gene: TRBJ2-2
D gene: -
clone size: -
CDR3 protein: CSGRPGGTGELFF
CDR3 DNA: TGCAGCGGGAGGCCCGGAGGTACCGGGGAGCTGTTTTTT

V gene: TRBV7-6
J gene: TRBJ1-2
D gene: -
clone size: -
CDR3 protein: CASSPGVEGEVGYTF
CDR3 DNA: TGTGCCAGCAGCCCAGGGGTTGAGGGGGAGGTTGGCTACACCTTC

V gene: TRBV9
J gene: TRBJ1-2
D gene: -
clone size: -
CDR3 protein: CASSPGGGYEYGYTF
CDR3 DNA: TGTGCCAGCAGCCCTGGAGGAGGGTATGAGTATGGCTACACCTTC

V gene: TRBV30
J gene: TRBJ2-7
D gene: -
clone size: many
CDR3 protein: CAWKTSDEQYF
CDR3 DNA: TGTGCCTGGAAAACCTCGGACGAGCAGTACTTC

V gene: TRBV27
J gene: TRBJ2-6
D gene: -
clone size: few
CDR3 protein: CASRTWAGANVLTF
CDR3 DNA: TGTGCCAGCAGGACCTGGGCTGGGGCCAACGTCCTGACTTTC

V gene: TRBV4-3
J gene: TRBJ1-2
D gene: -
clone size: few
CDR3 protein: CASSHATGRGYTF
CDR3 DNA: TGCGCCAGCAGCCATGCCACAGGGAGAGGCTACACCTTC

V gene: TRBV25-1
J gene: TRBJ1-3
D gene: -
clone size: -
CDR3 protein: CASSGWARSGNTIYF
CDR3 DNA: TGTGCCAGCAGTGGTTGGGCCCGCTCTGGAAACACCATATATTTT

V gene: TRBV5-6
J gene: TRBJ1-6
D gene: -
clone size: -
CDR3 protein: CASSILQASISPLHF
CDR3 DNA: TGTGCCAGCAGCATCTTACAGGCGAGCATTTCACCCCTCCACTTT

V gene: TRBV29-1
J gene: TRBJ1-2
D gene: TRBD1
clone size: -
CDR3 protein: CSSWTGDSFYGYTF
CDR3 DNA: TGCAGCTCTTGGACAGGGGATTCCTTCTATGGCTACACCTTC

V gene: TRBV5-1
J gene: TRBJ2-3
D gene: -
clone size: once
CDR3 protein: CASSKDTDTQYF
CDR3 DNA: TGCGCCAGCAGCAAGGACACAGATACGCAGTATTTT